This T cell receptor beta chain was identified during a study of post-analysis software for immune sequencing data. The CDR3 loop spans 15 amino acids. Trimming pared 0 bases from V and 1 base from J, leaving 10 bases between. Germline CDR1 SGHRS, CDR2 YFSETQ. Study-wide results and caveats: Controls had lower frequencies than patients of five or six TRBV segments, which included TRBV5-6, TRBV5-1 and TRBV20-1. Those samples that were prepared in the same batch co-clustered strongly by F measure.

Carried by the TCR beta cDNA libraries were unique molecular identifiers. TCRdb analysed the PCR reads with MiXCR anew, one entry per CDR3 protein. The repertoire holds 180,000 or so distinct CDR3 sequences, 29% seen once, with roughly 3.5% in the top ten. In this sample, this clonotype turned up a few times. Its target is unknown. The gene calls are TRBV5-1 and TRBJ1-1, with D possibly TRBD1 on 6 matching bases. Sequencing used blood. This TCR was recovered from a girl aged 2 to 17 with multiple sclerosis. In DNA, the CDR3 is TGCGCCAGCAGCTTGGCCAAGGGGGAGAACACTGAAGCTTTCTTT. It yields the protein CASSLAKGENTEAFF.